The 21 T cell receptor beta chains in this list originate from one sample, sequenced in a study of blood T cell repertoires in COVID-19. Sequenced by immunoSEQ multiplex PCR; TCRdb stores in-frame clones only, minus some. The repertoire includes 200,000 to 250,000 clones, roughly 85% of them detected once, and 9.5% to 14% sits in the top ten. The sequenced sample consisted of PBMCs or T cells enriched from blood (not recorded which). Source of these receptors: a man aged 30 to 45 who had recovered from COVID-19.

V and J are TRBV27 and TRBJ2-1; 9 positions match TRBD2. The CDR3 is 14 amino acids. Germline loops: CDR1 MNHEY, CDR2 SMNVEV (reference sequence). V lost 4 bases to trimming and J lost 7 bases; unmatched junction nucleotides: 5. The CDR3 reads CASSWRGGLNEQFF. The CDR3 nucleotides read TGTGCCAGCAGTTGGCGGGGGGGCTTGAATGAGCAGTTCTTC.

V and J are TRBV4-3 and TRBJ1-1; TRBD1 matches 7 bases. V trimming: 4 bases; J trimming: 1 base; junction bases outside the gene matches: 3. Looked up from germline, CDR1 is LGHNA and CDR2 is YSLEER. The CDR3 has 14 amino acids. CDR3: CASSPGQRNTEAFF. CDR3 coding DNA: TGCGCCAGCAGCCCGGGACAGAGGAACACTGAAGCTTTCTTT.

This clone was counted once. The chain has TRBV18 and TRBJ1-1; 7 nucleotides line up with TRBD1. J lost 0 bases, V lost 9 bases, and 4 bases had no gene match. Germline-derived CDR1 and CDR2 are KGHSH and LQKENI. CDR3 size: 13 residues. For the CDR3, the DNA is TGTGCCAGTCACAGGGGCCTGAACACTGAAGCTTTCTTT. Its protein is CASHRGLNTEAFF. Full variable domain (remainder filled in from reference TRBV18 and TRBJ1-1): NAGVMQNPRHLVRRRGQEARLRCSPMKGHSHVYWYRQLPEEGLKFMVYLQKENIIDESGMPKERFSAEFPKEGPSILRIQQVVRGDSAAYFCASHRGLNTEAFFGQGTRLTVV.

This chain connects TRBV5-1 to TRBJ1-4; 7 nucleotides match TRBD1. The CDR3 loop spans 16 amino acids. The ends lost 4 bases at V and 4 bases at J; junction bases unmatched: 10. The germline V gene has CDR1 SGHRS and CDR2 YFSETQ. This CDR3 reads CASSPRTGVGNEKLFF. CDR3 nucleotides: TGCGCCAGCAGCCCCCGCACAGGGGTGGGTAATGAAAAACTGTTTTTT.

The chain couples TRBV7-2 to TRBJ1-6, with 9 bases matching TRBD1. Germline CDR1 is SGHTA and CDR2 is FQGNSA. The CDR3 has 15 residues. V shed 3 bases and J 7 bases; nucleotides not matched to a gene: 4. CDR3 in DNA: TGTGCCAGCAGCTTCGGGACAGGGACCAATTCACCCCTCCACTTT. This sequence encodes CASSFGTGTNSPLHF. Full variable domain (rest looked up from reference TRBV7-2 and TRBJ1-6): GAGVSQSPSNKVTEKGKDVELRCDPISGHTALYWYRQSLGQGLEFLIYFQGNSAPDKSGLPSDRFSAERTGGSVSTLTIQRTQQEDSAVYLCASSFGTGTNSPLHFGNGTRLTVT.

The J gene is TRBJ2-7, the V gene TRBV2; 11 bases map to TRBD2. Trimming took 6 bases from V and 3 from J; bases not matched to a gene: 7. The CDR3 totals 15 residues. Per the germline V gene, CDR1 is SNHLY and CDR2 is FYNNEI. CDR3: CASSPPSGRRYEQYF. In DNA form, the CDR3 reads TGTGCCAGCAGCCCTCCTAGCGGGAGGCGCTACGAGCAGTACTTC. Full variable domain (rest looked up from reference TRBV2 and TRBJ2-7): EPEVTQTPSHQVTQMGQEVILRCVPISNHLYFYWYRQILGQKVEFLVSFYNNEISEKSEIFDDQFSVERPDGSNFTLKIRSTKLEDSAMYFCASSPPSGRRYEQYFGPGTRLTVT.

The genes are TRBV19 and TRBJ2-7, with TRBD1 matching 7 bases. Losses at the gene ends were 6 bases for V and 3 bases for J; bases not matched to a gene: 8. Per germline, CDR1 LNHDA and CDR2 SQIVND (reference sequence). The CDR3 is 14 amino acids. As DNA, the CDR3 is TGTGCCAGTAGCAAAATCGACAGGGACTACGAGCAGTACTTC. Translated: CASSKIDRDYEQYF.

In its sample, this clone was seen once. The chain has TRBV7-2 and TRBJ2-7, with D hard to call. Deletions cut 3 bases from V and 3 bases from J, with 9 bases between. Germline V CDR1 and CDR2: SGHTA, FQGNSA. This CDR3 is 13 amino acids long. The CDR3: CASSFGAFYEQYF. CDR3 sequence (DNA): TGTGCCAGCAGCTTTGGAGCGTTCTACGAGCAGTACTTC.

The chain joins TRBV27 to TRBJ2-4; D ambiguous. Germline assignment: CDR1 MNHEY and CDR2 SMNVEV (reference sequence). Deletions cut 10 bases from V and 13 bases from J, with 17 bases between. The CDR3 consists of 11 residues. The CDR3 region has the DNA TGTGCCATCCTAGTCCTACCGCTACAGTACTTC. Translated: CAILVLPLQYF.

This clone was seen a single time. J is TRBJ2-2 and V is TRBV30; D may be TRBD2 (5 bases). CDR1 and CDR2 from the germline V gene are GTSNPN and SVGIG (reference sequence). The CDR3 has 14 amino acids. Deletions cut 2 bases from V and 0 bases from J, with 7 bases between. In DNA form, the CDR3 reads TGTGCCTGGAGTAGCGGAACGAACACCGGGGAGCTGTTTTTT. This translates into CAWSSGTNTGELFF.

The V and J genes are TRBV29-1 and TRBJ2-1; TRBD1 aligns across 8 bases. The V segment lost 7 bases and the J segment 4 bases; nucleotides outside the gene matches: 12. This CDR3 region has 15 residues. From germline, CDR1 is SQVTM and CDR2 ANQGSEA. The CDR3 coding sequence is TGCAGCGCGTCCGCAGGGGGCACAATTTACAATGAGCAGTTCTTC. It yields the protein CSASAGGTIYNEQFF.

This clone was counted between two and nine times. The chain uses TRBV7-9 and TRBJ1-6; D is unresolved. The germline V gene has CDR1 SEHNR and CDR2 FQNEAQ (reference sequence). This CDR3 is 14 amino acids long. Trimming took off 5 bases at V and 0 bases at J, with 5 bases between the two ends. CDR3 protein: CASSQDSYNSPLHF. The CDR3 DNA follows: TGTGCCAGCAGCCAGGACTCCTATAATTCACCCCTCCACTTT.

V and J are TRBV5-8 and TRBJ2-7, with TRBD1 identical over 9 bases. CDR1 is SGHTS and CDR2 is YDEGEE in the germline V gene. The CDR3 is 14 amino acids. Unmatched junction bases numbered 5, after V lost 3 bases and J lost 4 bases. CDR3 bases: TGTGCCAGCAGCTGGGGACAGGGATGGTACGAGCAGTACTTC. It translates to CASSWGQGWYEQYF.

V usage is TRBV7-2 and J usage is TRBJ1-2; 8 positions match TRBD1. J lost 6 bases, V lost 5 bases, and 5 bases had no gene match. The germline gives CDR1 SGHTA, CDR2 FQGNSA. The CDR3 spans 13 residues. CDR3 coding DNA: TGTGCCAGCAGCCCCCAGGGGGCGCATGGCTACACCTTC. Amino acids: CASSPQGAHGYTF.

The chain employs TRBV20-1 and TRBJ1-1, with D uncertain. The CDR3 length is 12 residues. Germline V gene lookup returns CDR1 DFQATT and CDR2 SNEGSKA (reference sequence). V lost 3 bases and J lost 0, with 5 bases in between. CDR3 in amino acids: CSASLMNTEAFF. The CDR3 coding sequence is TGCAGTGCTAGTTTAATGAACACTGAAGCTTTCTTT.

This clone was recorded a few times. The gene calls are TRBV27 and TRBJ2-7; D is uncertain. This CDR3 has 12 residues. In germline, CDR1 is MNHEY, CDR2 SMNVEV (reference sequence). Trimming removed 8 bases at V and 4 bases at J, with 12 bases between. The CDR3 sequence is CASPHVAYEQYF. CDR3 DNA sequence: TGTGCCAGCCCTCATGTAGCTTACGAGCAGTACTTC.

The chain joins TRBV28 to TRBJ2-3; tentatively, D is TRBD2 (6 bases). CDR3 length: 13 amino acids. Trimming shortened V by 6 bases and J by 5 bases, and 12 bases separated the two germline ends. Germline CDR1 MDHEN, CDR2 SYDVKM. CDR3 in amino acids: CASRRGLGDTQYF. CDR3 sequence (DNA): TGTGCCAGCAGGCGGGGTTTGGGAGATACGCAGTATTTT.

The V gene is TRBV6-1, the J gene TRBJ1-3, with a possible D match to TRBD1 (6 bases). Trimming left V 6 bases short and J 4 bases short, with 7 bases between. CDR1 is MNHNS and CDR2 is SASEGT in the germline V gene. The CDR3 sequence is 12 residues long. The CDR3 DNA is TGTGCCAGCAGAGGACAGGGAAACACCATATATTTT. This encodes CASRGQGNTIYF.

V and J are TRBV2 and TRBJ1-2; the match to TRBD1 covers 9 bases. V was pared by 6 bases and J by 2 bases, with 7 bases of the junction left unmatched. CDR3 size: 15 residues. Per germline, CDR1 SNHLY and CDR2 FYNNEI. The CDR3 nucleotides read TGTGCCAGCAGGGCATCCGGGACAGGGAACTATGGCTACACCTTC. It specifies CASRASGTGNYGYTF.

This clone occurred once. The CDR3 spells CASSQASEINQPQHF. CDR3 bases: TGTGCCAGCAGCCAAGCGTCGGAGATCAATCAGCCCCAGCATTTT. The chain has TRBV7-2 and TRBJ1-5; D unclear. The germline CDR1 and CDR2 sequences are SGHTA and FQGNSA. V was trimmed by 5 bases and J by 3 bases, leaving 14 bases between them. This CDR3 has 15 residues.

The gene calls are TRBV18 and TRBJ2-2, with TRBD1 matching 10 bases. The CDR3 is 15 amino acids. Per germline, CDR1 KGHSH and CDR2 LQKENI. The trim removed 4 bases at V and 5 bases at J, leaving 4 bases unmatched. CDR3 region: CASSLWDRGTGELFF. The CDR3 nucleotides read TGTGCCAGCTCACTTTGGGACAGGGGAACCGGGGAGCTGTTTTTT. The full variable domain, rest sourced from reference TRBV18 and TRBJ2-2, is NAGVMQNPRHLVRRRGQEARLRCSPMKGHSHVYWYRQLPEEGLKFMVYLQKENIIDESGMPKERFSAEFPKEGPSILRIQQVVRGDSAAYFCASSLWDRGTGELFFGEGSRLTVL.